A selection of T cell receptor beta chains follows, all from one sample in a study of cytomegalovirus exposure and HLA in healthy donors. The data were produced by immunoSEQ multiplex PCR, yet TCRdb's version contains in-frame clones alone and is incomplete. The data contain 90,000 to 150,000 clones, 50% to 65% of them singletons. The sample comprised PBMCs. These receptors came from a man in his forties in good health and CMV-seropositive. CDR3s include the opening cysteine and the closing phenylalanine or tryptophan. Each record gives: CDR3 protein, CDR3 DNA, clone size, J gene, D gene, V gene. A D gene is named only where the DNA matches it firmly. Not every row has a clone size; where given, it reads once, few, many or a size class.

CDR3: CASRAGPSRDNEQFF
DNA: TGTGCCAGCAGGGCAGGGCCTAGTCGGGACAATGAGCAGTTCTTC
size: NA
J: TRBJ2-1
D: NA
V: TRBV5-4

CDR3: CASSVAGETQYF
DNA: TGTGCCAGCAGCGTAGCCGGGGAGACCCAGTACTTC
size: NA
J: TRBJ2-5
D: NA
V: TRBV9

CDR3: CASSLGEGLAGEQFF
DNA: TGTGCCAGCAGCTTAGGCGAGGGACTAGCTGGTGAGCAGTTCTTC
size: NA
J: TRBJ2-1
D: TRBD2
V: TRBV13

CDR3: CASSKRQGAYEQYF
DNA: TGTGCCAGCAGCAAGCGACAGGGTGCCTACGAGCAGTACTTC
size: NA
J: TRBJ2-7
D: TRBD1
V: TRBV7-9

CDR3: CASSFGGRGYDQPQHF
DNA: TGTGCCAGCAGCTTTGGCGGCAGGGGGTACGATCAGCCCCAGCATTTT
size: NA
J: TRBJ1-5
D: TRBD1
V: TRBV5-6

CDR3: CASSYSGQSRTDTQYF
DNA: TGTGCCAGCAGTTACTCGGGGCAGTCCCGCACAGATACGCAGTATTTT
size: once
J: TRBJ2-3
D: NA
V: TRBV6-6

CDR3: CASSLGRGYEQYF
DNA: TGTGCCAGCAGCTTAGGGCGGGGTTACGAGCAGTACTTC
size: few
J: TRBJ2-7
D: NA
V: TRBV7-2

CDR3: CASSQPSGDTQYF
DNA: TGTGCCAGCAGCCAGCCTAGCGGAGATACGCAGTATTTT
size: few
J: TRBJ2-3
D: TRBD2
V: TRBV7-2

CDR3: CASSDGRGDYEQYF
DNA: TGTGCCAGCAGTGATGGCAGGGGGGACTACGAGCAGTACTTC
size: NA
J: TRBJ2-7
D: NA
V: TRBV2

CDR3: CASSTGFQGYTF
DNA: TGTGCCAGTAGTACAGGGTTTCAGGGCTACACCTTC
size: few
J: TRBJ1-2
D: NA
V: TRBV19

CDR3: CASSLTGQESSGNTIYF
DNA: TGCGCCAGCAGCCTTACCGGACAGGAGTCCTCTGGAAACACCATATATTTT
size: NA
J: TRBJ1-3
D: TRBD1
V: TRBV4-1

CDR3: CASSMTANTEAFF
DNA: TGTGCCAGCAGCATGACAGCGAACACTGAAGCTTTCTTT
size: NA
J: TRBJ1-1
D: NA
V: TRBV7-9

CDR3: CASSLGGLAGLGRGELFF
DNA: TGTGCCAGCAGCTTAGGAGGTCTAGCGGGGCTCGGGCGCGGGGAGCTGTTTTTT
size: once
J: TRBJ2-2
D: TRBD2
V: TRBV11-2

CDR3: CASSHLQGAGNSPLHF
DNA: TGTGCCAGCAGCCACTTACAGGGGGCTGGGAATTCACCCCTCCACTTT
size: few
J: TRBJ1-6
D: TRBD1
V: TRBV4-2

CDR3: CASSLYQVNTEAFF
DNA: TGCGCCAGCAGCTTGTATCAGGTGAACACTGAAGCTTTCTTT
size: NA
J: TRBJ1-1
D: NA
V: TRBV5-1

CDR3: CASSPQRGGRYEQFF
DNA: TGTGCCAGCAGCCCCCAGCGGGGGGGCCGGTATGAGCAGTTCTTC
size: NA
J: TRBJ2-1
D: TRBD2
V: TRBV11-1

CDR3: CASSVPGQGNQPQHF
DNA: TGTGCCAGCAGCGTGCCGGGACAGGGGAATCAGCCCCAGCATTTT
size: few
J: TRBJ1-5
D: TRBD1
V: TRBV2

CDR3: CASSSRTGEGNTIYF
DNA: TGTGCCAGCAGCTCGCGAACAGGGGAAGGAAACACCATATATTTT
size: few
J: TRBJ1-3
D: TRBD1
V: TRBV7-9

CDR3: CASSREGVRGDTQYF
DNA: TGTGCCAGCAGCCGGGAGGGGGTTCGGGGAGATACGCAGTATTTT
size: once
J: TRBJ2-3
D: TRBD2
V: TRBV7-9

CDR3: CASSRGTGSSYNSPLHF
DNA: TGTGCCAGTAGCCGCGGGACAGGGAGCTCCTATAATTCACCCCTCCACTTT
size: NA
J: TRBJ1-6
D: TRBD1
V: TRBV19

CDR3: CASSEYREYTEAFF
DNA: TGTGCCAGCAGTGAATATAGGGAGTACACTGAAGCTTTCTTT
size: NA
J: TRBJ1-1
D: NA
V: TRBV6-1

CDR3: CASSLVSTSGQYF
DNA: TGTGCCAGCAGCTTAGTTAGCACTAGCGGTCAGTATTTT
size: NA
J: TRBJ2-3
D: TRBD2
V: TRBV7-2

CDR3: CASSFSGGNSYEQYF
DNA: TGTGCCAGCAGTTTTTCCGGAGGCAACTCCTACGAGCAGTACTTC
size: once
J: TRBJ2-7
D: NA
V: TRBV27

CDR3: CSVETGPDQPQHF
DNA: TGCAGCGTTGAGACAGGGCCAGATCAGCCCCAGCATTTT
size: few
J: TRBJ1-5
D: TRBD1
V: TRBV29-1

CDR3: CASSAVSGNNEQFF
DNA: TGTGCCAGCAGTGCGGTAAGCGGAAACAATGAGCAGTTCTTC
size: NA
J: TRBJ2-1
D: NA
V: TRBV2

CDR3: CASSRDASNTGELFF
DNA: TGTGCCAGCAGCCGCGATGCGTCAAACACCGGGGAGCTGTTTTTT
size: NA
J: TRBJ2-2
D: NA
V: TRBV5-5

CDR3: CASRWSLAGDYEQYF
DNA: TGTGCCAGCAGGTGGTCACTAGCGGGAGATTACGAGCAGTACTTC
size: few
J: TRBJ2-7
D: TRBD2
V: TRBV27

CDR3: CASSRQGGGNQPQHF
DNA: TGTGCCAGCTCACGACAGGGAGGCGGCAATCAGCCCCAGCATTTT
size: NA
J: TRBJ1-5
D: TRBD1
V: TRBV18

CDR3: CASSENDWRGYEQYF
DNA: TGTGCCAGCAGTGAAAACGATTGGCGGGGCTACGAGCAGTACTTC
size: many
J: TRBJ2-7
D: NA
V: TRBV6-1

CDR3: CASSLLADQETQYF
DNA: TGCGCCAGCAGCTTGCTAGCAGACCAAGAGACCCAGTACTTC
size: once
J: TRBJ2-5
D: NA
V: TRBV5-1

CDR3: CASSFRLAGVQFF
DNA: TGTGCCAGCAGTTTTAGACTAGCGGGAGTGCAGTTCTTC
size: NA
J: TRBJ2-1
D: TRBD2
V: TRBV28

CDR3: CASSQGGLAGDYEQYF
DNA: TGTGCCAGCAGCCAAGGGGGACTAGCGGGGGACTACGAGCAGTACTTC
size: NA
J: TRBJ2-7
D: TRBD2
V: TRBV11-2

CDR3: CASSQVPGQYSYEQYF
DNA: TGCGCCAGCAGCCAGGTACCGGGACAGTACTCCTACGAGCAGTACTTC
size: NA
J: TRBJ2-7
D: TRBD1
V: TRBV4-1

CDR3: CASSPRGLGTDTQYF
DNA: TGTGCCAGCAGTCCCCGTGGCCTCGGCACAGATACGCAGTATTTT
size: NA
J: TRBJ2-3
D: NA
V: TRBV6-1

CDR3: CASSQVGGGGELFF
DNA: TGTGCCAGCAGCCAAGTAGGGGGCGGTGGGGAGCTGTTTTTT
size: NA
J: TRBJ2-2
D: TRBD1
V: TRBV4-2

CDR3: CASSRDSSGANVLTF
DNA: TGTGCCAGCAGCCGTGACAGTTCTGGGGCCAACGTCCTGACTTTC
size: NA
J: TRBJ2-6
D: NA
V: TRBV28

CDR3: CASSLAPISGTTFTYEQYF
DNA: TGTGCCAGCAGTTTAGCCCCGATTTCGGGAACTACTTTCACCTACGAGCAGTACTTC
size: NA
J: TRBJ2-7
D: NA
V: TRBV27

CDR3: CASRDKGQQNTEAFF
DNA: TGTGCCAGCAGGGACAAGGGACAGCAGAACACTGAAGCTTTCTTT
size: few
J: TRBJ1-1
D: TRBD1
V: TRBV25-1

CDR3: CAWSTGNTDTQYF
DNA: TGTGCCTGGAGTACGGGAAACACAGATACGCAGTATTTT
size: NA
J: TRBJ2-3
D: NA
V: TRBV30

CDR3: CASSLRGGAYNEQFF
DNA: TGTGCCAGCAGCTTAAGAGGGGGCGCCTACAATGAGCAGTTCTTC
size: NA
J: TRBJ2-1
D: TRBD1
V: TRBV11-3

CDR3: CASSGQGATETQYF
DNA: TGTGCCAGCAGCGGACAGGGGGCTACTGAGACCCAGTACTTC
size: NA
J: TRBJ2-5
D: TRBD1
V: TRBV9

CDR3: CAIRPRQGLSRNTEAFF
DNA: TGTGCCATCAGGCCCAGACAGGGTTTATCGAGGAACACTGAAGCTTTCTTT
size: NA
J: TRBJ1-1
D: TRBD1
V: TRBV10-3

CDR3: CATSRGSSVQETQYF
DNA: TGTGCCACTTCGCGGGGTAGTTCCGTCCAAGAGACCCAGTACTTC
size: NA
J: TRBJ2-5
D: NA
V: TRBV25-1

CDR3: CASSSPEVGNQPQHF
DNA: TGTGCCAGCAGTTCCCCGGAGGTGGGGAATCAGCCCCAGCATTTT
size: NA
J: TRBJ1-5
D: NA
V: TRBV28

CDR3: CASRRTSGTWYQETQYF
DNA: TGCGCCAGCAGAAGGACTAGCGGGACCTGGTACCAAGAGACCCAGTACTTC
size: NA
J: TRBJ2-5
D: TRBD2
V: TRBV10-1

CDR3: CASSQGAWQPQHF
DNA: TGTGCCAGCAGCCAGGGGGCCTGGCAGCCCCAGCATTTT
size: NA
J: TRBJ1-5
D: TRBD1
V: TRBV5-8